Listed here are 19 T cell receptor beta chains from one sample, sequenced in a study of CD8 T cells in ankylosing spondylitis. Their antigens are not known. Study findings and constraints: Roughly eight highly homologous variants made up a TCR beta motif that seemed to typify ankylosing spondylitis blood.

One entry per CDR3 protein results from TCRdb running MiXCR on the 5' RACE reads. The repertoire holds a few hundred thousand distinct CDR3 sequences, with around 24% as singletons. The specimen sequenced was blood, either unsorted or a sorted T cell fraction (not recorded which). The receptors were gathered from a male donor with ankylosing spondylitis.

The genes are TRBV10-3 and TRBJ1-4; 8 bases align to TRBD1. CDR1 and CDR2 from the germline V gene are ENHRY and SYGVKD. Trimming took 0 bases from V and 5 from J; bases not matched to a gene: 2. The CDR3 contains 15 residues. CDR3 DNA sequence: TGTGCCATCAGTGAGTCGCGGGACAGGAATGAAAAACTGTTTTTT. It yields the protein CAISESRDRNEKLFF.

This chain's CDR3 is CASRTGRTAFF. CDR3 sequence (DNA): TGTGCCAGCAGGACAGGGAGGACGGCTTTCTTT. This rearrangement joins TRBV12-3 or TRBV12-4 to TRBJ1-1, with TRBD1 matching over 7 bases. The CDR3 covers 11 residues. J gave up 11 bases and V 6 bases, and 6 bases lay outside the gene matches.

This clonotype showed up just a few times. The V gene is TRBV20-1, the J gene TRBJ2-3; 12 bases are a match to TRBD2. This CDR3 has 15 amino acids. Per the germline V gene, CDR1 is DFQATT and CDR2 is SNEGSKA (reference sequence). V gave up 4 bases and J gave up 2 bases; unmatched junction bases: 4. This CDR3 is CSAIGLAGTTDTQYF. The CDR3 nucleotides read TGCAGTGCTATAGGACTAGCGGGAACCACAGATACGCAGTATTTT.

The J gene is TRBJ2-3, the V gene TRBV20-1; D call uncertain. The ends were cut back, 0 bases at V and 5 bases at J, with 12 bases in the middle. Germline CDR1 reads DFQATT; CDR2 reads SNEGSKA (reference sequence). CDR3 length equals 14 residues. The CDR3 sequence is CSARDRAAVDTQYF. DNA of the CDR3: TGCAGTGCTAGAGATAGGGCGGCGGTAGATACGCAGTATTTT.

V gene TRBV6-6 combines with J gene TRBJ2-3; D possibly matches TRBD1 or TRBD2 (5 bases each). Looked up from germline, CDR1 is MNHNY and CDR2 is SVGAGI (reference sequence). V lost 6 bases and J lost 6, with 13 bases in between. The CDR3 totals 13 residues. CDR3 sequence (DNA): TGTGCCAGCAGCTTCCCGGGGCGGGATACGCAGTATTTT. Protein sequence: CASSFPGRDTQYF.

A few counts support this clonotype. The gene calls are TRBV6-1 and TRBJ2-1; no reliable D call. Trimming removed 4 bases from V and 4 bases from J, with 14 bases in between. The CDR3 loop spans 15 amino acids. Germline CDR1 MNHNS, CDR2 SASEGT. The CDR3, as DNA: TGTGCCAGCAGTGGGACCCACCGCACTTACAATGAGCAGTTCTTC. Encoded protein: CASSGTHRTYNEQFF.

A few counts support this clonotype. This rearrangement joins TRBV27 to TRBJ2-7, with 15 bases that match TRBD2. J was trimmed by 12 bases and V by 6 bases; bases with no gene match: 12. Germline V lookup: CDR1 MNHEY, CDR2 SMNVEV (reference sequence). The CDR3 is 15 amino acids. CDR3 DNA: TGTGCCAGCAGGGGACTAGCGGGAGGTAGTGTAGGTCTGTACTTC. It codes for CASRGLAGGSVGLYF.

J is TRBJ2-7 and V is TRBV18; D unresolved. Trimming removed 1 base at V and 4 bases at J, with 11 bases between. The germline V gene has CDR1 KGHSH and CDR2 LQKENI. This CDR3 comprises 14 residues. Here the CDR3 reads CASSPRTTAYEQYF. CDR3 bases: TGTGCCAGCTCACCACGTACTACTGCGTACGAGCAGTACTTC.

This clonotype has a handful of counts. The gene calls are TRBV20-1 and TRBJ2-7; D is perhaps TRBD2 (6 bases). The CDR3 is 16 amino acids. Germline V CDR1 and CDR2: DFQATT, SNEGSKA (reference sequence). V gave up 2 bases and J gave up 4 bases, with 21 bases separating them. This CDR3 is CSARRPRPGLIYEQYF. The CDR3 DNA sequence: TGCAGTGCTAGAAGACCTCGACCGGGACTGATTTACGAGCAGTACTTC.

This chain joins TRBV18 and TRBJ1-3; possible D gene TRBD1, 6 bases. CDR3 length: 15 residues. Deletions cut 3 bases from V and 2 bases from J, with 11 bases between. The germline gives CDR1 KGHSH, CDR2 LQKENI. The CDR3 DNA reads as TGTGCCAGCTCACCGACCCGGACAGCTGGAAACACCATATATTTT. It is translated as CASSPTRTAGNTIYF.

This clonotype was found a few times. This sequence joins TRBV15 and TRBJ2-7, with TRBD2 as a possible D gene (5 bases). The V and J ends lost 0 bases and 6 bases respectively, with 9 bases between them. The length of the CDR3 is 13 residues. Germline V CDR1 and CDR2: LNHNV, YYDKDF (reference sequence). CDR3 DNA sequence: TGTGCCACCAGCAGAGATCGCGGGTTCGAGCAGTACTTC. Encoded protein: CATSRDRGFEQYF. The full variable domain, with the rest looked up from reference TRBV15 and TRBJ2-7, is DAMVIQNPRYQVTQFGKPVTLSCSQTLNHNVMYWYQQKSSQAPKLLFHYYDKDFNNEADTPDNFQSRRPNTSFCFLDIRSPGLGDTAMYLCATSRDRGFEQYFGPGTRLTVT.

The rearrangement links TRBV28 to TRBJ1-2, with no clear D. V was trimmed by 10 bases and J by 0 bases, leaving 12 bases between them. The CDR3 extends over 13 amino acids. The germline V gene has CDR1 MDHEN and CDR2 SYDVKM. The CDR3 nucleotides are TGTGCCATCGGCAAGGGCGCTAACTATGGCTACACCTTC. It specifies CAIGKGANYGYTF.

This chain connects TRBV27 to TRBJ2-1; 11 bases fit TRBD1. The CDR3 sequence is 13 residues long. V shed 11 bases, J shed 8 bases, and the junction held 8 bases outside the gene matches. Germline CDR1 is MNHEY and CDR2 is SMNVEV (reference sequence). DNA of the CDR3: TGTGCCCGAGGACAGGGGGCGCCGGATGAGCAGTTCTTC. Amino acids: CARGQGAPDEQFF.

The chain recombines TRBV12-3 or TRBV12-4 with TRBJ2-7, with TRBD2 matching 10 bases. The trim removed 6 bases at V and 5 bases at J, leaving 7 bases unmatched. The CDR3 spans 14 residues. The DNA for the CDR3 is TGTGCCAGCAGCTTCGCTAGCGGGAGTAACGAGCAGTACTTC. This translates into CASSFASGSNEQYF.

V is TRBV3-1 and J is TRBJ2-1; a possible D gene is TRBD2 (6 bases). In germline, CDR1 is LGHDT, CDR2 YNNKEL (reference sequence). Trimming cost V 0 bases and J 9 bases, with 18 bases left between them. This CDR3 spans 16 amino acids. In nucleotides, the CDR3 is TGTGCCAGCAGCCAAGATTGGGGGGTTCCGTCTGGTGAGCAGTTCTTC. It specifies CASSQDWGVPSGEQFF.

This clonotype has just a few counts. The rearrangement joins TRBV12-3 or TRBV12-4 to TRBJ2-7; 7 positions match TRBD2. The CDR3 runs to 14 residues. Trimming removed 3 bases from V and 1 base from J; junction bases left unmatched: 3. The DNA for the CDR3 is TGTGCCAGCAGTTTTCTAGCGGAATCCTACGAGCAGTACTTC. Its protein is CASSFLAESYEQYF.

The genes are TRBV5-6 and TRBJ1-5, with D uncertain. The CDR3 loop spans 15 amino acids. Germline CDR1 is SGHDT and CDR2 is YYEEEE. With 3 bases removed from V and 2 bases from J, the gap between germline ends came to 12 bases. This CDR3 is CASSYERAGNQPQHF. In DNA, the CDR3 is TGTGCCAGCAGCTACGAGAGGGCAGGCAATCAGCCCCAGCATTTT.

The rearrangement joins TRBV6-1 to TRBJ2-1; D is ambiguous. The CDR3 has 15 amino acids. V was pared by 2 bases and J by 5 bases, with 13 bases between. Per the germline V gene, CDR1 is MNHNS and CDR2 is SASEGT. DNA of the CDR3: TGTGCCAGCAGTGAAATCGGCCAGGTCAACAATGAGCAGTTCTTC. The encoded protein is CASSEIGQVNNEQFF.

This clonotype has only a few counts. Here the CDR3 reads CASSFFGEGETQYF. CDR3 nucleotide sequence: TGTGCCAGCAGTTTTTTCGGAGAAGGAGAGACCCAGTACTTC. V and J are TRBV28 and TRBJ2-5; D remains unclear. CDR3 length equals 14 residues. Per germline, CDR1 MDHEN and CDR2 SYDVKM. V lost 3 bases to trimming and J lost 4 bases, with 12 bases between them.